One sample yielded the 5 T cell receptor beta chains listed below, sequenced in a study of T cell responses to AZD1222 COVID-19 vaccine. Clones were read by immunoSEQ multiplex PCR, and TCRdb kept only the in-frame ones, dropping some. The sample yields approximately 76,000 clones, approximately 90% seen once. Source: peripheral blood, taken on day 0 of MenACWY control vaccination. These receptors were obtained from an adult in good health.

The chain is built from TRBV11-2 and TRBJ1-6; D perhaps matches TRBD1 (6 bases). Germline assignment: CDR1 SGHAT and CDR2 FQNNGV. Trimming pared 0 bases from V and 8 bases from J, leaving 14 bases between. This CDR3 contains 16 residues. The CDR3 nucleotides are TGTGCCAGCAGCTTAGATCTGCGACAGGTCCATTCACCCCTCCACTTT. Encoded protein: CASSLDLRQVHSPLHF.

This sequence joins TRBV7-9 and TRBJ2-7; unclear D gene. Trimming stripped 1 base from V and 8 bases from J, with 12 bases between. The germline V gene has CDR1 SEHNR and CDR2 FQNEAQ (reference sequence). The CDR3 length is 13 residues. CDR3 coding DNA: TGTGCCAGCAGCTTAGTGCAGGCAGACCAGCAGTACTTC. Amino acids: CASSLVQADQQYF.

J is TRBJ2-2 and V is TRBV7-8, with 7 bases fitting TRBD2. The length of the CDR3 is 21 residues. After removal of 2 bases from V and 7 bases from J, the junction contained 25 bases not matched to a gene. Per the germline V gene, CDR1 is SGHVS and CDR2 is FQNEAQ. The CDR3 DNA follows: TGTGCCAGCAGCTTACCCGGAGGGAGGTCGCGGATTAGCGGGTCCAGCGGGGAGCTGTTTTTT. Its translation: CASSLPGGRSRISGSSGELFF.

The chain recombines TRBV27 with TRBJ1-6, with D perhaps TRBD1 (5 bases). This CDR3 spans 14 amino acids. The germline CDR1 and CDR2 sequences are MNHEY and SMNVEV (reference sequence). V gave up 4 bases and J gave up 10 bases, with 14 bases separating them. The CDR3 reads CASSSPGLSSPLHF. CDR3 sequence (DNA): TGTGCCAGCAGTTCCCCAGGGTTATCCTCACCCCTCCACTTT.

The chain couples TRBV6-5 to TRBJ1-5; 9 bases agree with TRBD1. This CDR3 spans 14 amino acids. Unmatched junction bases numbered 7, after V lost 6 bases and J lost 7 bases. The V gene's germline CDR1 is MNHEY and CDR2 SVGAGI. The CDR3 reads CASRLPGQGQPQHF. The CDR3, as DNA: TGTGCCAGCAGATTACCCGGACAGGGGCAGCCCCAGCATTTT.